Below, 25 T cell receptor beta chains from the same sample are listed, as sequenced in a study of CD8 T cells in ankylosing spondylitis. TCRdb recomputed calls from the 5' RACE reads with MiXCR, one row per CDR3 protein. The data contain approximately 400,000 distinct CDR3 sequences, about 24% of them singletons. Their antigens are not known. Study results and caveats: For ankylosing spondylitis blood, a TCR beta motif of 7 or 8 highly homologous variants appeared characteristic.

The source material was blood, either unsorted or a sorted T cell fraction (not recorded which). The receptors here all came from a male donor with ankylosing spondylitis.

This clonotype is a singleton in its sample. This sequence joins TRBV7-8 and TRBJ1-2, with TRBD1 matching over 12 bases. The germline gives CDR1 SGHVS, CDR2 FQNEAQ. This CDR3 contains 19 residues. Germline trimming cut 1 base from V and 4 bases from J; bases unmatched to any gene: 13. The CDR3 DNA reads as TGTGCCAGCAGCTTAGGGGGTCCCGGGACAGGGGGCTTTGGCTATGGCTACACCTTC. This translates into CASSLGGPGTGGFGYGYTF.

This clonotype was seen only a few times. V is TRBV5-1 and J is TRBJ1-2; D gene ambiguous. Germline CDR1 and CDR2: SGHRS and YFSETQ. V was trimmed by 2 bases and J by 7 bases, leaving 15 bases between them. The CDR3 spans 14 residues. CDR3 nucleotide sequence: TGCGCCAGCAGCTTAGACGCCTCACCGGGTGGCTACACCTTC. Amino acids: CASSLDASPGGYTF.

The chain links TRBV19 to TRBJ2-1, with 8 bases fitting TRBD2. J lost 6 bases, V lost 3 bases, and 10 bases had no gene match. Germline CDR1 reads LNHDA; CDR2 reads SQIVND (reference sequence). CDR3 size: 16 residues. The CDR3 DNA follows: TGTGCCAGTAGTATGGGTAGGGGACTAGGTTTCAATGAGCAGTTCTTC. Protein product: CASSMGRGLGFNEQFF.

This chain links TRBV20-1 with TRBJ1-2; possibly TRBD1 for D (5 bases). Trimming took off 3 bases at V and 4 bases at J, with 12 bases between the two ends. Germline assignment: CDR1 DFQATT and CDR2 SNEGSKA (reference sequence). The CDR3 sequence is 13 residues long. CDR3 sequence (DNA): TGCAGTGCTAGCGGTACCAGGGTCTATGGCTACACCTTC. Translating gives CSASGTRVYGYTF.

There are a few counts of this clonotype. The CDR3 region is CASSGVLSGTTDTQYF. CDR3 sequence (DNA): TGTGCCAGCAGCGGGGTGCTCTCTGGAACCACAGATACGCAGTATTTT. The chain employs TRBV7-9 and TRBJ2-3; unclear D gene. V was cut by 5 bases and J by 2 bases, with 17 bases left in between. This CDR3 has 16 amino acids. The germline V gene encodes CDR1 SEHNR and CDR2 FQNEAQ (reference sequence).

The CDR3 spells CASSPPGGPTEAFF. CDR3 DNA: TGTGCCAGCAGCCCGCCGGGGGGGCCCACTGAAGCTTTCTTT. The chain has TRBV11-3 and TRBJ1-1, with a tentative D call TRBD1 (6 bases). The CDR3 spans 14 residues. CDR1 is SGHNT, CDR2 YENEEA, per germline. The V end lost 5 bases, the J end lost 4 bases, and 14 bases lay between the germline ends.

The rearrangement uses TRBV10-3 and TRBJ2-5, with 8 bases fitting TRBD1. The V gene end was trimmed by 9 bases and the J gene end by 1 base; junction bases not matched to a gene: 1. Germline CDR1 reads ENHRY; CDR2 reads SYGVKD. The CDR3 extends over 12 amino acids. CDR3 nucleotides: TGTGCCATTGGACAGGGCCAAGAGACCCAGTACTTC. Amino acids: CAIGQGQETQYF.

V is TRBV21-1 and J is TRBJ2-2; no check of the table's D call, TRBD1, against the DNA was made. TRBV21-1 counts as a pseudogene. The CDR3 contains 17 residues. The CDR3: CASSKVTGTTNTGELFF. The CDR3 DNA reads TGTGCCAGCAGCAAAGTTACGGGGACCACGAACACCGGGGAGCTGTTTTTT.

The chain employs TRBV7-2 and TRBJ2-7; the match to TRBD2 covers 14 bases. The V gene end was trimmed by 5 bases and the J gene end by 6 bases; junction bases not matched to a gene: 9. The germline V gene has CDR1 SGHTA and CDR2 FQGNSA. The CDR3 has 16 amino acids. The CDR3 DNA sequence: TGTGCCAGCAGCCCCCAGGGACTAGCGGGAGTGGGCGAGCAGTACTTC. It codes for CASSPQGLAGVGEQYF.

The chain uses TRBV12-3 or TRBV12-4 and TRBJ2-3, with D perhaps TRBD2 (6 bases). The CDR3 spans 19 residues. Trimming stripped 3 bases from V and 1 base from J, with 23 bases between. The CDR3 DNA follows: TGTGCCAGCAGTTTGGTTCGCGGGACCTCCAGATTACGCACAGATACGCAGTATTTT. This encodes CASSLVRGTSRLRTDTQYF.

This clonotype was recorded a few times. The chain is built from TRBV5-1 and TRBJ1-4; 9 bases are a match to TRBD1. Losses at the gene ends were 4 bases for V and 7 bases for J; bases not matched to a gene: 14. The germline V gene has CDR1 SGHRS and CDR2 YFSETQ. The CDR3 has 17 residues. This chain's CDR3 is CASSTGQGRTSGEKLFF. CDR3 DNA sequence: TGCGCCAGCAGCACGGGACAGGGACGGACGTCGGGTGAAAAACTGTTTTTT.

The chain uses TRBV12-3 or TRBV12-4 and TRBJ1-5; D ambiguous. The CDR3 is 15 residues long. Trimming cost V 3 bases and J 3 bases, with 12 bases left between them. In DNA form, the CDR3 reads TGTGCCAGCAGTTTTGGCAGCCTCTCCAATCAGCCCCAGCATTTT. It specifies CASSFGSLSNQPQHF.

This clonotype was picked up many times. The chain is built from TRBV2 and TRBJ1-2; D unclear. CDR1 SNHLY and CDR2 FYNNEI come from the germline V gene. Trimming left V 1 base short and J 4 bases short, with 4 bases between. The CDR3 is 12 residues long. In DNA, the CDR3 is TGTGCCAGCAGTGAAGACACCTATGGCTACACCTTC. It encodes CASSEDTYGYTF.

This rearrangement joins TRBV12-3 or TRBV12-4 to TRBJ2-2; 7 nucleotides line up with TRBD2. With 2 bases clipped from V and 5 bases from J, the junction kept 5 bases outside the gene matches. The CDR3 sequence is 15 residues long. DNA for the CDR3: TGTGCCAGCAGTTTATCAGGGAGGGTAACCGGGGAGCTGTTTTTT. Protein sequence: CASSLSGRVTGELFF.

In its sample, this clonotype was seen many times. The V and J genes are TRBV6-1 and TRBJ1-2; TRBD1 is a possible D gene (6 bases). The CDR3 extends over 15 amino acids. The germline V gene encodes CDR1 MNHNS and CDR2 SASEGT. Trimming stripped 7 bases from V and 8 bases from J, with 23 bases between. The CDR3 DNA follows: TGTGCCAGCACCGATTTTGCGGCGGGGGCTCGAGGCTACACCTTC. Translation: CASTDFAAGARGYTF.

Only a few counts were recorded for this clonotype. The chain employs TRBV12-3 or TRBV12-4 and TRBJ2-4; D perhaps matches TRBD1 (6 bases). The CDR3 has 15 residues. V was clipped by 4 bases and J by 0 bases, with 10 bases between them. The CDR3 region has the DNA TGTGCCAGCAGTTCACAGGGTATAGCCAAAAACATTCAGTACTTC. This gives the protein CASSSQGIAKNIQYF.

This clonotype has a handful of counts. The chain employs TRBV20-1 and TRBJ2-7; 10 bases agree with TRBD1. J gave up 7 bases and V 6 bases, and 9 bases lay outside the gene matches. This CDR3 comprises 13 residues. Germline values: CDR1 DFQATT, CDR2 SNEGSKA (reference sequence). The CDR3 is CSAPPQGQGEQYF. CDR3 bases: TGCAGTGCACCACCTCAGGGACAGGGGGAGCAGTACTTC.

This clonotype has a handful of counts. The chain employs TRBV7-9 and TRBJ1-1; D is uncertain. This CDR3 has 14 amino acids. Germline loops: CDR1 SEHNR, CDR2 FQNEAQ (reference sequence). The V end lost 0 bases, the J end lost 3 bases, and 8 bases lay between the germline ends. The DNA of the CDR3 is TGTGCCAGCAGCTTAGCCTTAGCCTACACTGAAGCTTTCTTT. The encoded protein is CASSLALAYTEAFF.

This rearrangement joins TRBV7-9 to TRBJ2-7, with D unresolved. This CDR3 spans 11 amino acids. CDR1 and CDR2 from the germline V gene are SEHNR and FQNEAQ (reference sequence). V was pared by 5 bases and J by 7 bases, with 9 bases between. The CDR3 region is CASSRSWEQYF. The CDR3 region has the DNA TGTGCCAGCAGCAGGAGCTGGGAGCAGTACTTC.

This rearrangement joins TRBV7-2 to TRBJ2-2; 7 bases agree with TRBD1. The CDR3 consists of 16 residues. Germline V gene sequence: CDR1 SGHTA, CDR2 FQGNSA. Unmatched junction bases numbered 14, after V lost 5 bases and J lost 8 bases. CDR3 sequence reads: CASSPRWGRGTGELFF. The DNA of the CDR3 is TGTGCCAGCAGCCCCCGATGGGGCAGGGGGACGGGGGAGCTGTTTTTT. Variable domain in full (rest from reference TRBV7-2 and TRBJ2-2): GAGVSQSPSNKVTEKGKDVELRCDPISGHTALYWYRQSLGQGLEFLIYFQGNSAPDKSGLPSDRFSAERTGGSVSTLTIQRTQQEDSAVYLCASSPRWGRGTGELFFGEGSRLTVL.

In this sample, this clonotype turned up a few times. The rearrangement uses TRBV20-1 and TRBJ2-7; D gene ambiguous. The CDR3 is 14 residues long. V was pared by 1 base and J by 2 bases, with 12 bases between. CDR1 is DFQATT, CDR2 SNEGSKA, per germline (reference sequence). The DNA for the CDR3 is TGCAGTGCTAGAGCGATGTATAGGGCCTACGAGCAGTACTTC. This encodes CSARAMYRAYEQYF.

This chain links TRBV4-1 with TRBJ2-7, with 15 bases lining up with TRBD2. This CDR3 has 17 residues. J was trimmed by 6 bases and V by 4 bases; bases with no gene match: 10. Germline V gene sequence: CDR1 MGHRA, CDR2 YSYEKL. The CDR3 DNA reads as TGCGCCAGCAGCCGCGCGGGACTAGCGGGAGGAGCCAGCGAGCAGTACTTC. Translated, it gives CASSRAGLAGGASEQYF.

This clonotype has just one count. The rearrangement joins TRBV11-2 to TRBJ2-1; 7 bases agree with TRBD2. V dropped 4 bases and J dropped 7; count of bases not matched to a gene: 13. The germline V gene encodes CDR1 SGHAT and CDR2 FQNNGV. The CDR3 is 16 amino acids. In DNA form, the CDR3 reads TGTGCCAGCAGCTCCCCTGGCGCGGGGGTTTGGAATGAGCAGTTCTTC. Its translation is CASSSPGAGVWNEQFF. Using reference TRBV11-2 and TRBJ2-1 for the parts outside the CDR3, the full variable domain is EAGVAQSPRYKIIEKRQSVAFWCNPISGHATLYWYQQILGQGPKLLIQFQNNGVVDDSQLPKDRFSAERLKGVDSTLKIQPAKLEDSAVYLCASSSPGAGVWNEQFFGPGTRLTVL.

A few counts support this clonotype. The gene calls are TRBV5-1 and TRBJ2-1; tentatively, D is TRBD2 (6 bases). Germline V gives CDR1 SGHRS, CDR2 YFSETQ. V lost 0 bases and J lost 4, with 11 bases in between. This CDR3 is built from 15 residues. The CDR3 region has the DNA TGCGCCAGCAGCTTGGCTAGCGCTAGTTACAATGAGCAGTTCTTC. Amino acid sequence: CASSLASASYNEQFF.

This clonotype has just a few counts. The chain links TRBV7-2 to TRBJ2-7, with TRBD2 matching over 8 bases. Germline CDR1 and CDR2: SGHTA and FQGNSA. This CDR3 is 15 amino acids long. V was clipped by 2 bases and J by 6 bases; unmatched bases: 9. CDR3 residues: CASSLMSGSNSEQYF. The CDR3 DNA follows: TGTGCCAGCAGCTTAATGAGCGGGAGTAACAGCGAGCAGTACTTC.